What follows is one TCR beta chain and its context. Its specificity is unknown. The data are from a study of post-analysis software for immune sequencing data. At the level of the study: Relapsing-remitting, secondary progressive and progressive-relapsing courses of multiple sclerosis were included.

Whole-study results and caveats: Multiple sclerosis patients had significantly lower normalized Chao1 diversity than controls. Samples sharing a preparation batch grouped tightly together when assessed by F measure. About 5 TRBV segments appeared more often in patients than in controls, and TRBV5-6, TRBV5-1 and TRBV20-1 were among these.

CDR3 length: 14 residues. Germline V gene lookup returns CDR1 MNHNY and CDR2 SVGAGI (reference sequence). V gave up 2 bases and J gave up 6 bases; unmatched junction bases: 4. The library was made from cDNA and included unique molecular identifiers. The yield from roughly 1 to 10 million T cells was roughly 500,000 cDNA molecules in total. TCRdb independently ran MiXCR on the PCR reads; one entry per CDR3 protein. The table shows about 540,000 distinct CDR3 sequences, with about a third occurring only once. The chain couples TRBV6-6 to TRBJ2-1; 7 bases line up with TRBD1. This sequence originates from a girl younger than 18 with multiple sclerosis. The specimen sequenced was blood. CDR3 protein: CASSYRQGVNEQFF. The DNA of the CDR3 is TGTGCCAGCAGTTACCGGCAGGGGGTCAATGAGCAGTTCTTC.